Listed here are 22 T cell receptor beta chains from one sample, sequenced in a study of beta chain features in type 1 diabetes. Expressed TCRB transcripts were sequenced because the isolated RNA had all been reverse transcribed beforehand. Using immunoSEQ multiplex PCR, the repertoire was profiled, and TCRdb retains in-frame clones only, with some absent. The sample records roughly 450,000 clones, about an eighth being singletons. Sequenced material: naive CD4+ T cells from blood. These receptors originate from a woman between 18 and 29 years old in good health.

This clone has a handful of counts. This rearrangement joins TRBV4-3 to TRBJ1-1; D might be TRBD1 (5 bases). The germline gives CDR1 LGHNA, CDR2 YSLEER. The CDR3 length is 13 residues. V lost 2 bases and J 5 bases, leaving 9 bases between the germline ends. CDR3 DNA: TGCGCCAGCAGCCAATATGACAGTACTGAAGCTTTCTTT. Protein sequence: CASSQYDSTEAFF.

The V gene is TRBV29-1, the J gene TRBJ1-2; 7 bases agree with TRBD1. The V and J ends lost 3 bases and 7 bases, in that order; junction bases with no gene match: 5. This CDR3 comprises 12 residues. Germline V CDR1 and CDR2: SQVTM, ANQGSEA. DNA of the CDR3: TGCAGCGTTGATAGGACAGGCTCTGGCTACACCTTC. As protein: CSVDRTGSGYTF. The variable domain in full, completed from reference TRBV29-1 and TRBJ1-2, reads SAVISQKPSRDICQRGTSLTIQCQVDSQVTMMFWYRQQPGQSLTLIATANQGSEATYESGFVIDKFPISRPNLTFSTLTVSNMSPEDSSIYLCSVDRTGSGYTFGSGTRLTVV.

This clone was detected only a few times. The chain carries TRBV19 and TRBJ2-1; the D gene is possibly TRBD1 (5 bases). The CDR3 runs to 13 residues. Per the germline V gene, CDR1 is LNHDA and CDR2 is SQIVND (reference sequence). V was trimmed by 11 bases and J by 6 bases, leaving 17 bases between them. For the CDR3, the DNA is TGTGCCGTTAAACGACAGCTAAGCAATGAGCAGTTCTTC. It encodes CAVKRQLSNEQFF.

There are a few counts of this clone. The chain employs TRBV7-2 and TRBJ2-5; the D gene is possibly TRBD1 (5 bases). This CDR3 has 15 amino acids. V was cut by 1 base and J by 4 bases, with 13 bases left in between. Germline CDR1 and CDR2: SGHTA and FQGNSA. As DNA, the CDR3 is TGTGCCAGCAGCTTAGGGTCAGGGTTGGGAGAGACCCAGTACTTC. It yields the protein CASSLGSGLGETQYF.

The chain employs TRBV5-6 and TRBJ2-5, with D maybe TRBD2 (5 bases). The CDR3 sequence is 14 residues long. Germline V gene lookup returns CDR1 SGHDT and CDR2 YYEEEE. V dropped 2 bases and J dropped 0 bases, with 8 bases sitting between them. The CDR3 region is CASSFQLDQETQYF. CDR3 nucleotides: TGTGCCAGCAGCTTTCAACTAGACCAAGAGACCCAGTACTTC.

This chain's CDR3 is CSVALTGDRHEQYF. CDR3 nucleotides: TGCAGCGTTGCGCTGACAGGGGATCGACACGAGCAGTACTTC. The V call is TRBV29-1, the J call TRBJ2-7; 8 positions agree with TRBD1. The V segment lost 4 bases and the J segment 5 bases; nucleotides outside the gene matches: 10. Germline values: CDR1 SQVTM, CDR2 ANQGSEA. The CDR3 runs 14 residues.

This clone has just a few counts. CDR3 nucleotides: TGTGCCTGGGGACCCAGGGTCGTGGAGTTCTTC. Translating it yields CAWGPRVVEFF. This sequence joins TRBV30 and TRBJ2-1, with D tentatively TRBD1 (5 bases). CDR1 and CDR2 (germline): GTSNPN, SVGIG (reference sequence). This CDR3 region has 11 residues. Trimming removed 5 bases at V and 14 bases at J, with 16 bases between.

This clone was counted only a few times. The chain carries TRBV5-1 and TRBJ2-7; 8 nucleotides agree with TRBD1. The CDR3 totals 14 residues. The V and J ends lost 2 bases and 5 bases, in that order; junction bases with no gene match: 6. From germline, CDR1 is SGHRS and CDR2 YFSETQ. For the CDR3, the DNA is TGCGCCAGCAGCTTTTGGACAGGGCTCGACGAGCAGTACTTC. Protein sequence: CASSFWTGLDEQYF.

The chain links TRBV9 to TRBJ2-3; D possibly corresponds to TRBD2 (6 bases). The CDR3 is 16 residues long. The germline CDR1 and CDR2 sequences are SGDLS and YYNGEE. V was shortened by 0 bases and J by 2 bases, with 13 bases between the two germline ends. The DNA of the CDR3 is TGTGCCAGCAGCGTAGATGGGACTCCAGACACAGATACGCAGTATTTT. Translating gives CASSVDGTPDTDTQYF.

The sample holds many counts of this clone. V and J are TRBV7-3 and TRBJ2-4; D is perhaps TRBD2 (6 bases). The CDR3 length is 15 residues. The V gene's germline CDR1 is SGHTA and CDR2 FQGTGA. With 0 bases removed from V and 6 bases from J, the gap between germline ends came to 12 bases. CDR3 coding DNA: TGTGCCAGCAGCTTAACCGTTGGGGGAGGAAACATTCAGTACTTC. Translated: CASSLTVGGGNIQYF.

A few counts support this clone. The same CDR3 arises from other DNA sequences in this sample as well. The CDR3 nucleotides read TGTGCCTGGAGTGTCGCTGATGGCTACACCTTC. Translated, it gives CAWSVADGYTF. The chain recombines TRBV30 with TRBJ1-2; D gene unclear. Germline lookup yields CDR1 GTSNPN and CDR2 SVGIG (reference sequence). Trimming shortened V by 0 bases and J by 6 bases, and 5 bases separated the two germline ends. CDR3 length: 11 amino acids.

The chain carries TRBV7-2 and TRBJ2-1; 7 positions agree with TRBD2. Losses at the gene ends were 1 base for V and 2 bases for J; bases not matched to a gene: 5. The germline V gene has CDR1 SGHTA and CDR2 FQGNSA. The CDR3 is 16 amino acids. CDR3 bases: TGTGCCAGCAGCTTAGGTCTAGCGGTCACCTACAATGAGCAGTTCTTC. This codes for CASSLGLAVTYNEQFF.

This clone has just a few counts. This chain uses TRBV11-2 with TRBJ2-3; D is possibly TRBD2 (5 bases). The CDR3 has 18 residues. Deletions cut 5 bases from V and 2 bases from J, with 23 bases between. Germline CDR1 SGHAT, CDR2 FQNNGV. CDR3 loop: CASSLRNGPPRVTDTQYF. The CDR3 DNA sequence: TGTGCCAGCAGCCTACGCAATGGACCCCCGAGGGTCACAGATACGCAGTATTTT.

The rearrangement links TRBV5-4 to TRBJ2-7; no reliable D call. Between the trimmed V and J ends, which lost 4 bases and 0 bases, there was a span of 14 bases. Germline CDR1 reads SGHNT; CDR2 reads YYREEE (reference sequence). The CDR3 extends over 15 amino acids. CDR3 sequence (DNA): TGTGCCAGCAGCCCCGGACGAGTAAGCTCCTACGAGCAGTACTTC. It encodes CASSPGRVSSYEQYF.

This clone was seen only a few times. The V and J genes are TRBV4-3 and TRBJ1-5; 8 bases map to TRBD1. The CDR3 covers 14 residues. CDR1 and CDR2 (germline): LGHNA, YSLEER. V lost 1 base, J lost 8 bases, and 4 bases stayed unmatched. The CDR3 sequence: CASSQGTGYEPQHF. The CDR3 coding sequence is TGCGCCAGCAGCCAAGGGACAGGGTATGAGCCCCAGCATTTT.

The genes are TRBV9 and TRBJ2-1; maybe TRBD1 (5 bases). This CDR3 contains 16 residues. The germline CDR1 and CDR2 sequences are SGDLS and YYNGEE. Trimming removed 4 bases at V and 2 bases at J, with 16 bases between. CDR3 residues: CASSIRVGATYNEQFF. CDR3 bases: TGTGCCAGCAGCATAAGGGTAGGGGCAACCTACAATGAGCAGTTCTTC.

The chain employs TRBV7-2 and TRBJ1-3, with D possibly TRBD1 on 6 matching bases. The CDR3 is 15 amino acids. Between the trimmed V and J ends, which lost 5 bases and 14 bases, there was a span of 25 bases. CDR1 and CDR2 (germline): SGHTA, FQGNSA. CDR3 coding DNA: TGTGCCAGCAGCCCAGGAGGGGGAAGACAGAATAGGGTATATTTT. Amino acid sequence: CASSPGGGRQNRVYF.

This clone was seen a handful of times. The rearrangement joins TRBV25-1 to TRBJ1-2; perhaps TRBD1 as D (5 bases). Germline V lookup: CDR1 MGHDK, CDR2 SYGVNS. The CDR3 loop spans 13 amino acids. V lost 1 base to trimming and J lost 5 bases, with 8 bases between them. For the CDR3, the DNA is TGTGCCAGCAGTGAATCAGGGTATTATGGCTACACCTTC. It translates to CASSESGYYGYTF.

The chain recombines TRBV4-2 with TRBJ2-1; the D gene is possibly TRBD1 (6 bases). CDR1 and CDR2 (germline): LGHNA, YNFKEQ. Trimming took 8 bases from V and 0 from J, leaving 11 bases between them. This CDR3 has 14 amino acids. This CDR3 reads CASGQDSSYNEQFF. Here the CDR3 DNA reads TGTGCCAGCGGGCAGGACAGCTCCTACAATGAGCAGTTCTTC.

The V call is TRBV2, the J call TRBJ2-1, with D possibly matching TRBD2 (8 bases). The CDR3 covers 11 residues. The germline CDR1 and CDR2 sequences are SNHLY and FYNNEI. The germline V and J ends were trimmed by 6 bases and 15 bases, with 15 bases remaining between them. CDR3 bases: TGTGCCAGCAGCGGGGGGGGACAGAGGTTCTTC. Encoded protein: CASSGGGQRFF.

The J gene is TRBJ2-3, the V gene TRBV19; D remains ambiguous. Germline V gene data show CDR1 as LNHDA and CDR2 as SQIVND (reference sequence). The CDR3 consists of 11 residues. Trimming cost V 10 bases and J 4 bases, with 9 bases left between them. The CDR3 is CATVGADTQYF. The DNA for the CDR3 is TGTGCCACCGTGGGTGCAGATACGCAGTATTTT.

The chain carries TRBV6-5 and TRBJ2-7, with D possibly TRBD2 on 5 matching bases. The CDR3 is made up of 16 amino acids. Per the germline V gene, CDR1 is MNHEY and CDR2 is SVGAGI. V lost 0 bases and J lost 0, with 12 bases in between. CDR3: CASSYSIQRSSYEQYF. CDR3 nucleotide sequence: TGTGCCAGCAGTTACTCAATACAGCGGAGCTCCTACGAGCAGTACTTC.